This T cell receptor (beta chain) was captured by sequencing in a study of T cell responses to AZD1222 COVID-19 vaccine. The method was immunoSEQ multiplex PCR; TCRdb's version includes in-frame clones alone and lacks a portion of them. The data contain around 99,000 clones, under 95% of them seen just once; the ten biggest clones take up around 5.9%. V gave up 3 bases and J gave up 3 bases; unmatched junction bases: 17. The CDR3 runs 20 residues. The germline V gene encodes CDR1 LGHNA and CDR2 YSLEER. There are a few counts of this clone. The V gene is TRBV4-3, the J gene TRBJ2-1; 10 bases match TRBD2. This material consisted of peripheral blood, taken 28 days after the second AZD1222 dose. The source is an adult who received the AZD1222 COVID-19 vaccine. CDR3 nucleotide sequence: TGCGCCAGCAGCCATCTTGCTAGCGGGAGAATCCCCACCAGCTACAATGAGCAGTTCTTC. Residues: CASSHLASGRIPTSYNEQFF.